This is a list of T cell receptor beta chains from one sample in a study of T-cell memory formation after mild COVID-19. TCRdb used MiXCR to reprocess the 5' RACE reads, holding one entry per CDR3 protein. The table includes more than 150,000 distinct CDR3 sequences, around 10% detected once. The sequenced sample consisted of PBMCs or a T cell subset sorted from them (not recorded which). Receptors were obtained from a man younger than 35 who had mild COVID-19 (a few samples of this study predate the infection). Cell type and time point are not known. CDR3s include the opening cysteine and the closing phenylalanine or tryptophan. Each record gives: clone size, V gene, J gene, D gene, CDR3 DNA, CDR3 protein. D genes are given only for firm matches. Rows may omit the clone size; those that give it use once, few, many or a size class.

few	TRBV20-1	TRBJ2-1	NA	TGCAGTGCTAGAGGGGGGCAGGGAAGCTCCTACAATGAGCAGTTCTTC	CSARGGQGSSYNEQFF
NA	TRBV18	TRBJ2-1	TRBD2	TGTGCCAGCTCACCACCGGGGGGGTCGCGGAATGAGCAGTTCTTC	CASSPPGGSRNEQFF
many	TRBV4-2	TRBJ2-7	NA	TGTGCCAGCAGCCAAGAAGAGGTTAGGAAAGTTGGTGGCGCCTACGAGCAGTACTTC	CASSQEEVRKVGGAYEQYF
many	TRBV12-3/TRBV12-4	TRBJ1-4	NA	TGTGCCAGCAGGGTACAGGAGAATGAAAAACTGTTTTTT	CASRVQENEKLFF
few	TRBV30	TRBJ1-2	NA	TGTGCCTGGAGTCCGGGAACGTATGGCTACACCTTC	CAWSPGTYGYTF
NA	TRBV2	TRBJ2-5	NA	TGTGCCAGCAGTGAACGGGGGAACCAGTACTTC	CASSERGNQYF
many	TRBV20-1	TRBJ1-1	NA	TGCAGTACGGGGCCCCCAGGGTGGGACACTGAAGCTTTCTTT	CSTGPPGWDTEAFF
many	TRBV29-1	TRBJ2-7	NA	TGCAGCGCGACAGTTTCCTCCTACGAGCAGTACTTC	CSATVSSYEQYF
once	TRBV4-3	TRBJ1-2	NA	TGCGCCAGCAGCCAAGAGGAGGGCTCTTACTATGGCTACACCTTC	CASSQEEGSYYGYTF
medium-sized	TRBV4-2	TRBJ2-5	TRBD2	TGTGCCAGCAGCCAAGTCCCCCTCACTCTAGCGGGGGGGCAAGAGACCCAGTACTTC	CASSQVPLTLAGGQETQYF
many	TRBV5-1	TRBJ1-1	TRBD1	TGCGCCAGCAGCTCCGGACAGGGACAGGCGAGCACTGAAGCTTTCTTT	CASSSGQGQASTEAFF
many	TRBV20-1	TRBJ2-5	NA	TGCAGTGCTCCCCGCGAGACCCAGTACTTC	CSAPRETQYF
NA	TRBV29-1	TRBJ1-1	NA	TGCAGCGTAGAGGGAGGCGGGACTGAAGCTTTCTTT	CSVEGGGTEAFF
few	TRBV18	TRBJ1-2	NA	TGTGCCAGCTCACTCGATCGATCAGCCCATGGCTACACCTTC	CASSLDRSAHGYTF
few	TRBV12-3/TRBV12-4	TRBJ2-1	NA	TGTGCCAGCAGGATGGAGGGGGGGCCCCACAATGAGCAGTTCTTC	CASRMEGGPHNEQFF
many	TRBV7-9	TRBJ1-4	NA	TGTGCCAGCCACGTAGGGGGTACAGCTAATGAAAAACTGTTTTTT	CASHVGGTANEKLFF
many	TRBV5-1	TRBJ1-1	TRBD1	TGCGCCAGCAGCTTGGTCGGGACAGGGGGCGCGTACACTGAAGCTTTCTTT	CASSLVGTGGAYTEAFF
many	TRBV6-5	TRBJ1-3	NA	TGTGCCAGCAGTTACTCTCCGGGATCCGGAAACACCATATATTTT	CASSYSPGSGNTIYF
many	TRBV5-5	TRBJ2-3	NA	TGTGCCAGCAGCTACGAGACAGGTTCGCAGTATTTT	CASSYETGSQYF
NA	TRBV6-7	TRBJ2-5	TRBD1	TGTGCCAGCAGTTACGGGGACCGGGACAGGGGTGGAGAGACCCAGTACTTC	CASSYGDRDRGGETQYF
NA	TRBV30	TRBJ1-1	TRBD1	TGTGCCTGGAGGAAGACAGGGGGCACTGAAGCTTTCTTT	CAWRKTGGTEAFF
few	TRBV5-5	TRBJ2-3	TRBD2	TGTGCCAGCAGCCTGGGGAGTAGCGGGGATAACAGAGCAGATACGCAGTATTTT	CASSLGSSGDNRADTQYF
NA	TRBV20-1	TRBJ1-5	NA	TGCAGTGCTAGAGATCTATACAGTTCAGTCTATAGCAATCAGCCCCAGCATTTT	CSARDLYSSVYSNQPQHF
few	TRBV6-5	TRBJ1-2	TRBD1	TGTGCCAGCAGCTACAGGGGTAGCGGCTATGGCTACACCTTC	CASSYRGSGYGYTF
few	TRBV20-1	TRBJ1-4	NA	TGCAGTGCCCCAGGGCAGGGGCGTGAAAAACTGTTTTTT	CSAPGQGREKLFF
NA	TRBV11-2	TRBJ2-3	NA	TGTGCCAGCAGCTCCGTCGGGGCCCTAGGCACAGATACGCAGTATTTT	CASSSVGALGTDTQYF
many	TRBV7-2	TRBJ2-1	NA	TGTGCCAGCAGTCCCGGGGGTAGGGGCCTGATGAATGAGCAGTTCTTC	CASSPGGRGLMNEQFF
NA	TRBV11-2	TRBJ1-4	NA	TGTGCCAGCAGCTTAAGTACAGGGAAAAGTGAAAAACTGTTTTTT	CASSLSTGKSEKLFF
few	TRBV7-2	TRBJ2-7	TRBD1	TGTGCCAGCAGCTTAGAAAGGGACAGGGTTTACGAGCAGTACTTC	CASSLERDRVYEQYF
NA	TRBV6-1	TRBJ2-7	TRBD1	TGTGCCAGCAGCCTACAGGGGGCGAACCAGTACTTC	CASSLQGANQYF
NA	TRBV5-6	TRBJ1-4	NA	TGTGCCAGCAGCTTGAGGAGGGGGGTGGATGAAAAACTGTTTTTT	CASSLRRGVDEKLFF
NA	TRBV5-1	TRBJ1-1	NA	TGCGCCAGCAGCACCCGGGACAAGTCTTGGGGTGAAGCTTTCTTT	CASSTRDKSWGEAFF
many	TRBV7-9	TRBJ2-1	TRBD1	TGTGCCAGCAGCTTAGTCTTGGGGGACAGAGAACGAGAGCAGTTCTTC	CASSLVLGDREREQFF
few	TRBV5-1	TRBJ1-6	NA	TGCGCCAGCAGCTTGGCAGACGGGCCAAATTCACCCCTCCACTTT	CASSLADGPNSPLHF
NA	TRBV7-2	TRBJ2-5	TRBD2	TGTGCCAGCAGCTTACTCGGACTAGCAGGCCTCCAAGAGACCCAGTACTTC	CASSLLGLAGLQETQYF
NA	TRBV7-6	TRBJ2-5	NA	TGTGCCAGCAGCTTGAGCGAGTTGGAGACCCAGTACTTC	CASSLSELETQYF
NA	TRBV6-2/TRBV6-3	TRBJ2-7	NA	TGTGCCAGCGGTAGGGGACCCGAGGAGTACTTC	CASGRGPEEYF
NA	TRBV20-1	TRBJ2-3	TRBD1	TGCAGTGCTAGGGACCGGGACAGGGGAACAGATACGCAGTATTTT	CSARDRDRGTDTQYF
NA	TRBV6-2/TRBV6-3	TRBJ2-5	NA	TGTGCCAGCAGTTACAAGGGCAGAGCAGAGACCCAGTACTTC	CASSYKGRAETQYF
NA	TRBV27	TRBJ2-7	NA	TGTGCCAGCAGTTTAAGAACCCCCTCAGGGGGGGGCGAGCAGTACTTC	CASSLRTPSGGGEQYF
many	TRBV4-1	TRBJ2-1	TRBD2	TGCGCCAGCAGCCGAGGTGCTAGCGGGAGCTACAATGAGCAGTTCTTC	CASSRGASGSYNEQFF
few	TRBV28	TRBJ1-2	NA	TGTGCCAGCAGTTTTTTTGGGGGCTATGGCTACACCTTC	CASSFFGGYGYTF
NA	TRBV4-2	TRBJ1-2	TRBD1	TGTGCCAGCAGCCATATTGACAGGGGGTTGGATGGCTACACCTTC	CASSHIDRGLDGYTF
few	TRBV7-6	TRBJ1-5	NA	TGTGCCAGCACCCCCGCGGGGGTCGGTCAGCCCCAGCATTTT	CASTPAGVGQPQHF